Reported below is one TCR beta chain. The antigen is not known. Data came from immunoSEQ multiplex PCR; TCRdb stores just in-frame clones and leaves some out. The table records a few hundred thousand clones, just over 85% of them present only once. The sample is drawn from a study of cytomegalovirus exposure and HLA in healthy donors. Findings and caveats of the study: The study listed roughly 160 cytomegalovirus-associated TCR beta chains. Reports showed the classifier diagnosing cytomegalovirus status with high specificity and sensitivity.

After removal of 6 bases from V and 7 bases from J, the junction contained 7 bases not matched to a gene. The length of the CDR3 is 14 residues. Germline V gene data show CDR1 as LNHDA and CDR2 as SQIVND (reference sequence). V gene TRBV19 combines with J gene TRBJ2-3, with 10 bases that match TRBD2. The source of this sequence is a woman aged 18-29 years in good health and CMV-seronegative. The specimen sequenced was PBMCs. For the CDR3, the DNA is TGTGCCAGTAGGGCAGCGGGGGGGCCGAATACGCAGTATTTT. As protein: CASRAAGGPNTQYF.